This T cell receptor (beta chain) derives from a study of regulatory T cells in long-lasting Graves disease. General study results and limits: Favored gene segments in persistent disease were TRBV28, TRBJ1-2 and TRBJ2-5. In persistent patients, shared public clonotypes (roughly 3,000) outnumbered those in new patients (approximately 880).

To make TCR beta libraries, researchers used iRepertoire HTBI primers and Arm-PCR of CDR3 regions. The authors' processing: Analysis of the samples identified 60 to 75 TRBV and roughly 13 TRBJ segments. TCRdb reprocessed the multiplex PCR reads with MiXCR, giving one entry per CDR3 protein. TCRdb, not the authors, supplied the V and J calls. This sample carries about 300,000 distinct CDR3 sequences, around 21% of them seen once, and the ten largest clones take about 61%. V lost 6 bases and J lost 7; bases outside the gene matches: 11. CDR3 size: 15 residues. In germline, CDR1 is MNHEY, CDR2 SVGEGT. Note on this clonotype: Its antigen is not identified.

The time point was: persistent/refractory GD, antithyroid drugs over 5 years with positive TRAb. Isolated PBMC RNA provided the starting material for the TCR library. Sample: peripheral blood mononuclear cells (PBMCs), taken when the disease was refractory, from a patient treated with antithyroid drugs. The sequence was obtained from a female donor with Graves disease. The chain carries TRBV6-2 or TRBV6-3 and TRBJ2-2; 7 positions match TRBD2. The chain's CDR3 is CASSRASGLGGELFF. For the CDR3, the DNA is TGTGCCAGCAGCCGTGCTAGCGGACTCGGCGGGGAGCTGTTTTTT.